Presented here are 23 T cell receptor beta chains from one specimen sequenced in a study of T cell repertoires in cytomegalovirus infection. Antigen specificity for these receptors is unknown. TCRdb re-derived calls from the reads in MiXCR, one entry per CDR3 protein. The data show 40,000 to 55,000 distinct CDR3 sequences, with under 25% seen just once and 70% to 90% held by the top ten. The sequencing here drew on CD8+ T cells from cultured PBMCs, taken from culture after CMV antigen stimulation. These receptors were obtained from a human donor in good health (CMV status not recorded). Some clones in this sample may be carry-over from other donors' samples.

This chain uses TRBV12-3 or TRBV12-4 with TRBJ2-2; D is unresolved. V was cut by 5 bases and J by 7 bases, with 11 bases left in between. This CDR3 contains 13 residues. CDR3 amino acids: CASSVYVNGELFF. The CDR3 DNA reads TGTGCCAGCAGTGTTTACGTTAACGGGGAGCTGTTTTTT.

The chain carries TRBV9 and TRBJ1-2; D is ambiguous. Per the germline V gene, CDR1 is SGDLS and CDR2 is YYNGEE. This CDR3 has 16 amino acids. V lost 4 bases to trimming and J lost 4 bases, with 20 bases between them. DNA of the CDR3: TGTGCCAGCAGCTCCTCATGGAGACAAGACCTCTATGGCTACACCTTC. Translating gives CASSSSWRQDLYGYTF. The variable domain in full, with the rest retrieved from reference TRBV9 and TRBJ1-2, is DSGVTQTPKHLITATGQRVTLRCSPRSGDLSVYWYQQSLDQGLQFLIQYYNGEERAKGNILERFSAQQFPDLHSELNLSSLELGDSALYFCASSSSWRQDLYGYTFGSGTRLTVV.

Ten or more counts support this clonotype. V usage is TRBV7-2 and J usage is TRBJ2-7; weak D call: TRBD2 (5 bases). Trimming shortened V by 7 bases and J by 5 bases, and 24 bases separated the two germline ends. The CDR3 sequence is 16 residues long. Germline lookup yields CDR1 SGHTA and CDR2 FQGNSA. CDR3 residues: CASTRRLRGVGNEQYF. The CDR3 DNA reads as TGTGCCAGCACCCGGAGGCTCCGGGGTGTAGGCAACGAGCAGTACTTC.

This clonotype was detected only a few times. The CDR3 sequence is CASSPTSGSYEQYF. The CDR3 DNA follows: TGTGCCAGCAGTCCGACTAGCGGGAGCTACGAGCAGTACTTC. This chain connects TRBV28 to TRBJ2-7, with TRBD2 identical over 12 bases. CDR3 length: 14 residues. V lost 5 bases to trimming and J lost 3 bases; unmatched junction nucleotides: 2. Per germline, CDR1 MDHEN and CDR2 SYDVKM.

This sequence joins TRBV5-6 and TRBJ2-1; D perhaps matches TRBD2 (6 bases). There are 17 residues in the CDR3. V lost 5 bases and J 1 base, leaving 19 bases between the germline ends. Germline CDR1 reads SGHDT; CDR2 reads YYEEEE. The CDR3: CASRTRRRGPSYNEQFF. CDR3 nucleotides: TGTGCCAGCAGAACTCGGCGGAGGGGACCTTCCTACAATGAGCAGTTCTTC.

This clonotype was found a few times. This chain links TRBV6-6 with TRBJ1-3; D remains unclear. Trimming took off 4 bases at V and 0 bases at J, with 13 bases between the two ends. Germline V gene sequence: CDR1 MNHNY, CDR2 SVGAGI (reference sequence). The length of the CDR3 is 16 residues. CDR3 sequence reads: CASSLRTASSGNTIYF. The CDR3 DNA sequence: TGTGCCAGCAGTTTACGGACGGCCAGCTCTGGAAACACCATATATTTT.

V is TRBV6-5 and J is TRBJ2-6, with 10 positions matching TRBD1. The ends lost 10 bases at V and 1 base at J; junction bases unmatched: 13. Germline assignment: CDR1 MNHEY and CDR2 SVGAGI. This CDR3 has 18 residues. The CDR3 sequence is CAITPRDRGLSGANVLTF. CDR3 coding DNA: TGTGCCATCACTCCAAGGGACAGGGGACTTTCTGGGGCCAACGTCCTGACTTTC.

This clonotype showed up just a few times. V gene TRBV6-2 or TRBV6-3 combines with J gene TRBJ2-1; 10 bases fit TRBD2. Germline V gives CDR1 MNHEY, CDR2 SVGEGT. There are 17 residues in the CDR3. V dropped 0 bases and J dropped 3; count of bases not matched to a gene: 5. CDR3 sequence reads: CASSYSKREGHYNEQFF. The CDR3, as DNA: TGTGCCAGCAGTTACTCTAAGCGGGAGGGCCACTACAATGAGCAGTTCTTC.

The CDR3 DNA is TGTGCCAGCAGCTCACAATACAATGAGCAGTTCTTC. Protein product: CASSSQYNEQFF. The chain joins TRBV7-8 to TRBJ2-1; D ambiguous. In germline, CDR1 is SGHVS, CDR2 FQNEAQ. CDR3 size: 12 residues. The V end was cut by 4 bases, the J end by 4 bases, with 5 bases between. Looking up the rest from reference TRBV7-8 and TRBJ2-1 gives the full variable domain: GAGVSQSPRYKVAKRGQDVALRCDPISGHVSLFWYQQALGQGPEFLTYFQNEAQLDKSGLPSDRFFAERPEGSVSTLKIQRTQQEDSAVYLCASSSQYNEQFFGPGTRLTVL.

The J gene is TRBJ2-7, the V gene TRBV6-1; 13 bases are a match to TRBD2. The germline V gene has CDR1 MNHNS and CDR2 SASEGT. Trimming cost V 3 bases and J 0 bases; bases outside gene matches: 8. The CDR3 covers 18 residues. CDR3 loop: CASSDQGLAGFFSYEQYF. For the CDR3, the DNA is TGTGCCAGCAGTGACCAGGGACTAGCGGGGTTTTTCTCCTACGAGCAGTACTTC.

The chain has TRBV9 and TRBJ1-2; D may be TRBD1 (5 bases). The CDR3 spans 16 residues. V gave up 3 bases and J gave up 7 bases, with 22 bases separating them. Germline V gene sequence: CDR1 SGDLS, CDR2 YYNGEE. This CDR3 reads CASSGGLDVPALGYTF. The CDR3 DNA sequence: TGTGCCAGCAGCGGGGGCCTCGACGTTCCCGCCCTTGGCTACACCTTC. The whole variable domain, remainder taken from reference TRBV9 and TRBJ1-2, is DSGVTQTPKHLITATGQRVTLRCSPRSGDLSVYWYQQSLDQGLQFLIQYYNGEERAKGNILERFSAQQFPDLHSELNLSSLELGDSALYFCASSGGLDVPALGYTFGSGTRLTVV.

This clonotype came up many times. The rearrangement links TRBV7-6 to TRBJ2-5, with 8 bases lining up with TRBD2. J gave up 2 bases and V 4 bases, and 6 bases lay outside the gene matches. The germline V gene has CDR1 SGHVS and CDR2 FNYEAQ. This CDR3 is 15 amino acids long. In nucleotides, the CDR3 is TGTGCCAGCAGCTCACCGGGACTAGAACAAGAGACCCAGTACTTC. Translating it yields CASSSPGLEQETQYF.

The chain employs TRBV7-2 and TRBJ2-1, with TRBD2 matching 8 bases. CDR3 length: 13 amino acids. V was pared by 10 bases and J by 9 bases, with 11 bases of the junction left unmatched. Per germline, CDR1 SGHTA and CDR2 FQGNSA. The CDR3: CATRPGGVIEQFF. As DNA, the CDR3 is TGTGCCACCCGGCCGGGAGGGGTAATTGAGCAGTTCTTC.

This clonotype was detected a few times. As DNA, the CDR3 is TGTGCCAGCAGCTTAGCGGGACTAGCGGACTCCTACGAGCAGTACTTC. Amino acids: CASSLAGLADSYEQYF. This chain connects TRBV7-2 to TRBJ2-7; TRBD2 agrees at 11 bases. Trimming removed 0 bases from V and 0 bases from J; junction bases left unmatched: 1. Looked up from germline, CDR1 is SGHTA and CDR2 is FQGNSA. The CDR3 runs 16 residues.

This clonotype has more than one count but fewer than ten. V gene TRBV7-2 combines with J gene TRBJ1-6; no clear D gene. Per the germline V gene, CDR1 is SGHTA and CDR2 is FQGNSA. CDR3 length: 15 residues. Trimming took off 2 bases at V and 3 bases at J, with 8 bases between the two ends. The CDR3 DNA reads as TGTGCCAGCAGCTTACTCAACGACTATAATTCACCCCTCCACTTT. Protein: CASSLLNDYNSPLHF.

This clonotype showed up just a few times. The CDR3 sequence: CASSLARVGETQYF. The CDR3 coding sequence is TGTGCCAGCAGCTTAGCGAGGGTAGGAGAGACCCAGTACTTC. This chain links TRBV7-8 with TRBJ2-5, with TRBD2 as a possible D gene (5 bases). Between the trimmed V and J ends, which lost 0 bases and 4 bases, there was a span of 9 bases. The CDR3 has 14 amino acids. Germline-derived CDR1 and CDR2 are SGHVS and FQNEAQ. The variable domain in full, completed from reference TRBV7-8 and TRBJ2-5, reads GAGVSQSPRYKVAKRGQDVALRCDPISGHVSLFWYQQALGQGPEFLTYFQNEAQLDKSGLPSDRFFAERPEGSVSTLKIQRTQQEDSAVYLCASSLARVGETQYFGPGTRLLVL.

This clonotype was found once. The V call is TRBV4-1, the J call TRBJ2-1; 9 nucleotides match TRBD2. The trim removed 5 bases at V and 8 bases at J, leaving 13 bases unmatched. Looked up from germline, CDR1 is MGHRA and CDR2 is YSYEKL. The CDR3 consists of 16 residues. The CDR3 spells CASSSRGGGGTDEQFF. Here the CDR3 DNA reads TGCGCCAGCAGCTCTCGGGGCGGGGGGGGAACGGATGAGCAGTTCTTC.

The CDR3 coding sequence is TGTGCCAGCAGCTCGGGACTGCCGGGACTCCCCGGCGATGAGCAGTTCTTC. Its translation: CASSSGLPGLPGDEQFF. V usage is TRBV6-2 or TRBV6-3 and J usage is TRBJ2-1; possibly TRBD2 for D (6 bases). V gave up 6 bases and J gave up 8 bases, with 26 bases separating them. Germline V CDR1 and CDR2: MNHEY, SVGEGT. The CDR3 totals 17 residues.

V and J are TRBV6-2 or TRBV6-3 and TRBJ2-7; D call uncertain. In germline, CDR1 is MNHEY, CDR2 SVGEGT. The CDR3 totals 13 residues. V lost 6 bases, J lost 9 bases, and 18 bases lay in between. CDR3 sequence (DNA): TGTGCCAGCAGCCATCAGCCCCGAATAGGGCAGTACTTC. This gives the protein CASSHQPRIGQYF.

The table lists this clonotype with a few counts. CDR3: CASSQTLQGPSTDTQYF. The CDR3 DNA reads as TGCGCCAGCAGCCAGACTCTACAGGGCCCTAGCACAGATACGCAGTATTTT. The genes are TRBV4-1 and TRBJ2-3; the D gene is possibly TRBD1 (6 bases). The ends were cut back, 3 bases at V and 0 bases at J, with 16 bases in the middle. Germline V lookup: CDR1 MGHRA, CDR2 YSYEKL. This CDR3 has 17 residues.

This clonotype showed up just once. The chain employs TRBV28 and TRBJ1-1, with 9 bases identical to TRBD1. Germline V gives CDR1 MDHEN, CDR2 SYDVKM. After removal of 6 bases from V and 3 bases from J, the junction contained 8 bases not matched to a gene. The CDR3 is 15 residues long. The CDR3, as DNA: TGTGCCAGCAGCCCATTACAGGGGGCGCACACTGAAGCTTTCTTT. It yields the protein CASSPLQGAHTEAFF.

This clonotype was seen only a few times. V and J are TRBV19 and TRBJ1-5, with D perhaps matching TRBD1 (6 bases). CDR1 LNHDA and CDR2 SQIVND come from the germline V gene (reference sequence). This CDR3 comprises 16 residues. Trimming pared 3 bases from V and 1 base from J, leaving 13 bases between. For the CDR3, the DNA is TGTGCCAGTAGTATCGGTTTCAGGGGAAGCAATCAGCCCCAGCATTTT. The encoded protein is CASSIGFRGSNQPQHF.

This clonotype has more than one count but fewer than ten. The chain has TRBV14 and TRBJ2-1; 7 bases match TRBD1. Germline loops: CDR1 SGHDN, CDR2 FVKESK. The V and J ends lost 5 bases and 4 bases, in that order; junction bases with no gene match: 2. This CDR3 contains 13 residues. The CDR3 DNA follows: TGTGCCAGCAGCGCACAGGGGTACAATGAGCAGTTCTTC. The encoded protein is CASSAQGYNEQFF. The full variable domain, rest sourced from reference TRBV14 and TRBJ2-1, is EAGVTQFPSHSVIEKGQTVTLRCDPISGHDNLYWYRRVMGKEIKFLLHFVKESKQDESGMPNNRFLAERTGGTYSTLKVQPAELEDSGVYFCASSAQGYNEQFFGPGTRLTVL.